This is a list of T cell receptor beta chains from one sample in a study of CD8+CD57+ T cells in acquired aplastic anemia. MiXCR, run by TCRdb on the reads, gives a single entry per CDR3 protein. Counted here are 200,000 to 250,000 distinct CDR3 sequences, around 32% occurring once; the ten biggest clones make up 0.95% to 1.3%. Sequencing input: sorted CD4+, CD8+, or CD8+CD57+ T cells (not recorded which) from PBMCs. These receptors originate from a human donor in good health, serving as a control. Both conserved end residues are part of each CDR3. The D gene is left open where the match is weak. The size entry is marked missing in some rows and otherwise reads once, few, many or a size class.

TRBV19,TRBJ2-7,-,-,CASSTRATLSYEQYF,TGTGCCAGTAGTACTAGGGCTACCCTCTCCTACGAGCAGTACTTC
TRBV5-1,TRBJ1-2,-,-,CASSLSAGANYGYTF,TGCGCCAGCAGCTTGTCTGCGGGGGCGAACTATGGCTACACCTTC
TRBV29-1,TRBJ1-1,-,-,CSVSEYGGFF,TGCAGCGTTTCTGAGTATGGCGGTTTCTTT
TRBV15,TRBJ2-7,TRBD1,-,CATSVNRDSLYEQYF,TGTGCCACCAGCGTAAACCGGGACAGCCTCTACGAGCAGTACTTC
TRBV6-1,TRBJ2-1,TRBD1,-,CASSPGGQGVYYNEQFF,TGTGCCAGCAGCCCAGGGGGTCAGGGGGTTTACTACAATGAACAGTTCTTC
TRBV7-3,TRBJ1-1,TRBD1,many,CASSDPGQGRAEAFF,TGTGCCAGCAGCGATCCGGGACAGGGGAGGGCTGAAGCTTTCTTT
TRBV7-3,TRBJ1-3,-,many,CASSCLNQPNGNTIYF,TGTGCCAGCAGCTGCCTGAATCAACCAAACGGAAACACCATATATTTT
TRBV29-1,TRBJ2-5,TRBD2,-,CSVEVGDSGYGTQYF,TGCAGCGTTGAGGTAGGGGATAGCGGGTATGGGACCCAGTACTTC
TRBV4-1,TRBJ1-2,-,-,CASSQVIPRGHGYTF,TGCGCCAGCAGCCAAGTCATCCCGCGGGGTCATGGCTACACCTTC
TRBV20-1,TRBJ1-5,-,many,CSASGGGQPQHF,TGCAGTGCTAGTGGAGGCGGTCAGCCCCAGCATTTT
TRBV15,TRBJ2-7,TRBD2,-,CATSIWTSGGTYEQYF,TGTGCCACCAGCATATGGACTAGCGGGGGGACTTACGAGCAGTACTTC
TRBV4-1,TRBJ1-1,-,-,CASSPTSDGGTEAFF,TGCGCCAGCAGCCCTACATCGGATGGAGGCACTGAAGCTTTCTTT
TRBV7-2,TRBJ1-1,-,-,CASSFQGNTGAFF,TGTGCCAGCAGCTTTCAGGGGAACACTGGAGCTTTCTTT
TRBV9,TRBJ2-1,TRBD1,-,CASSVDPGTGWEGQFF,TGTGCCAGCAGCGTAGATCCTGGGACAGGGTGGGAGGGGCAGTTCTTC
TRBV12-3/TRBV12-4,TRBJ2-3,-,-,CASSRTSFLNPGTQYF,TGTGCCAGCAGTCGAACTAGTTTCCTAAACCCAGGTACGCAGTATTTT
TRBV20-1,TRBJ2-2,TRBD2,-,CSARATLAGVWSGELFF,TGCAGTGCTAGAGCAACACTAGCGGGAGTGTGGTCCGGGGAGCTGTTTTTT
TRBV6-2/TRBV6-3,TRBJ2-1,TRBD2,once,CASRLAGAETEQFF,TGTGCCAGCAGATTAGCGGGGGCAGAAACTGAGCAGTTCTTC
TRBV20-1,TRBJ1-4,TRBD1,few,CSASPRGLEKLFF,TGCAGTGCTAGTCCTAGGGGGCTTGAAAAACTGTTTTTT
TRBV20-1,TRBJ2-7,-,many,CSASRTATYEQYF,TGCAGTGCTAGTCGGACTGCCACCTACGAGCAGTACTTC
TRBV19,TRBJ2-7,TRBD2,once,CASSIFGGGVYEQYF,TGTGCCAGTAGTATATTCGGGGGGGGCGTTTACGAGCAGTACTTC
TRBV25-1,TRBJ2-5,TRBD1,-,CASTGGWAGGAQYF,TGTGCCAGCACCGGAGGGTGGGCAGGGGGCGCCCAGTACTTC
TRBV7-9,TRBJ2-5,-,many,CASSLRGSGQETQYF,TGTGCCAGCAGCTTAAGAGGGTCGGGCCAAGAGACCCAGTACTTC
TRBV7-3,TRBJ1-6,-,many,CASSSSSNSPLHF,TGTGCCAGCAGCTCGAGTAGCAATTCACCCCTCCACTTT
TRBV20-1,TRBJ1-5,TRBD1,few,CSAGRDRNQPQHF,TGCAGTGCTGGCCGGGACAGGAATCAGCCCCAGCATTTT
TRBV11-3,TRBJ2-7,-,many,CASSKSGGSYEQYF,TGTGCCAGCAGCAAAAGCGGAGGGAGTTACGAGCAGTACTTC
TRBV9,TRBJ2-5,TRBD2,-,CASSVGTSGAIETQYF,TGTGCCAGCAGCGTAGGGACTAGCGGGGCGATAGAGACCCAGTACTTC
TRBV14,TRBJ2-1,-,few,CASSQEFEDEGLYNEQFF,TGTGCCAGCAGCCAAGAATTTGAAGATGAGGGGCTCTACAATGAGCAGTTCTTC
TRBV7-3,TRBJ2-3,-,many,CASSLTIADTQYF,TGTGCCAGCAGCTTAACGATAGCAGATACGCAGTATTTT
TRBV11-1,TRBJ2-1,TRBD1,-,CASRAPDRVNEQFF,TGTGCCAGCAGAGCCCCGGACAGGGTGAATGAGCAGTTCTTC
TRBV7-2,TRBJ1-3,-,-,CASSLAHGGPFGNTIYF,TGTGCCAGCAGCTTAGCGCATGGGGGACCTTTTGGAAACACCATATATTTT
TRBV4-1,TRBJ1-2,-,many,CASSQEPTGRIYGYTF,TGCGCCAGCAGCCAAGAACCGACGGGACGGATCTATGGCTACACCTTC
TRBV10-3,TRBJ2-5,-,few,CAISEVTADTQYF,TGTGCCATCAGTGAGGTGACAGCGGACACCCAGTACTTC
TRBV2,TRBJ2-5,-,once,CASSGQRGSETQYF,TGTGCCAGCAGTGGTCAGAGGGGATCCGAGACCCAGTACTTC
TRBV7-9,TRBJ1-2,-,few,CASGWGERGGYTF,TGTGCCAGCGGCTGGGGAGAGCGTGGTGGCTACACCTTC
TRBV19,TRBJ1-5,-,many,CASSIVAENQPQHF,TGTGCCAGTAGTATAGTGGCAGAGAATCAGCCCCAGCATTTT
TRBV25-1,TRBJ1-1,-,few,CASSDGGGEYTEAFF,TGTGCCAGCAGTGACGGTGGTGGGGAATACACTGAAGCTTTCTTT
TRBV7-2,TRBJ1-2,-,many,CASSPSIAGNYGYTF,TGTGCCAGCAGCCCATCGATAGCAGGGAACTATGGCTACACCTTC
TRBV19,TRBJ1-2,-,many,CASSINIYGYTF,TGTGCCAGTAGTATCAACATCTATGGCTACACCTTC
TRBV9,TRBJ1-1,-,many,CASSALGAGAAVVF,TGTGCCAGCAGCGCCCTAGGGGCAGGGGCGGCCGTAGTCTTT
TRBV5-5,TRBJ1-1,TRBD1,many,CASSLLVTGSRTEAFF,TGTGCCAGCAGCTTGCTGGTGACAGGGAGTAGGACTGAAGCTTTCTTT
TRBV7-9,TRBJ1-2,-,many,CASRPSRDKKEGYTF,TGTGCCAGCAGACCGAGCCGGGACAAGAAAGAAGGCTACACCTTC
TRBV5-1,TRBJ2-6,-,-,CASSLGYTGANVPTF,TGCGCCAGCAGCTTAGGGTACACTGGGGCCAACGTCCCGACTTTC
TRBV6-2/TRBV6-3,TRBJ1-1,-,few,CASSYSVGTMNTEAFF,TGTGCCAGCAGTTACTCGGTAGGGACCATGAACACTGAAGCTTTCTTT
TRBV2,TRBJ2-7,TRBD1,-,CASSVGTGAEQYF,TGTGCCAGCAGTGTGGGGACAGGGGCCGAGCAGTACTTC
TRBV2,TRBJ1-2,-,many,CASSTIPNYGYTF,TGTGCCAGCAGCACAATTCCTAACTATGGCTACACCTTC
TRBV10-1,TRBJ2-1,TRBD2,few,CASSPQIAGGGYEQFF,TGCGCCAGCAGCCCTCAAATAGCGGGGGGTGGCTATGAGCAGTTCTTC
TRBV2,TRBJ1-4,-,many,CASGTTENEKLFF,TGTGCCAGCGGGACCACAGAAAATGAAAAACTGTTTTTT
TRBV18,TRBJ2-3,TRBD2,-,CASSPPSSGGDTDTQYF,TGTGCCAGCTCACCACCCTCCAGCGGGGGGGACACAGATACGCAGTATTTT
TRBV10-3,TRBJ1-2,-,-,CAISEWVGGYTF,TGTGCCATCAGTGAGTGGGTAGGGGGCTACACCTTC
TRBV10-3,TRBJ2-3,TRBD2,many,CAINNGLAGGGDTQYF,TGTGCCATCAATAATGGACTAGCGGGAGGCGGGGATACGCAGTATTTT
TRBV10-3,TRBJ2-7,-,many,CAIKGARDNYEQYF,TGTGCCATCAAAGGGGCGCGGGACAACTACGAGCAGTACTTC